This TCR beta chain was observed in a study of cytomegalovirus exposure and HLA in healthy donors. Trimming removed 4 bases at V and 0 bases at J, with 19 bases between. The CDR3 is 18 amino acids. Germline V gives CDR1 SGHDN, CDR2 FVKESK. PCR was performed using 60 Vbeta and 13 Jbeta primers. Produced via immunoSEQ multiplex PCR; TCRdb's table is partial and in-frame only. The table has about 160,000 clones, approximately 80% seen once; the top ten hold 9.5% to 10%. Among the donors, all were healthy bone marrow donors. The sample taken for sequencing was PBMCs. The receptor was isolated from a man between 18 and 35 years old in good health and CMV-seropositive. V gene TRBV14 combines with J gene TRBJ2-1; D remains unclear. CDR3 nucleotide sequence: TGTGCCAGCAGCCGATCCGACCGACCCGCTAGCTCCTACAATGAGCAGTTCTTC. Its protein product is CASSRSDRPASSYNEQFF.